The entry below gives a single T cell receptor (beta chain) sequence along with its context. Its antigen is not identified. This entry is derived from a study of cytomegalovirus exposure and HLA in healthy donors. Overall study findings and caveats: In the approximately 120 validation repertoires, a later analysis found that first-cohort TCR clusters tended to co-occur.

Produced via immunoSEQ multiplex PCR; TCRdb's table is partial and in-frame only. The sample shows some 250,000 clones, 90% of them seen only once. The trim removed 1 base at V and 9 bases at J, leaving 7 bases unmatched. CDR3 length: 15 residues. Germline values: CDR1 SGHTA, CDR2 FQGNSA. The sample comprised PBMCs. This TCR was sampled from a young woman in good health and CMV-seronegative. V and J are TRBV7-2 and TRBJ2-1; 9 bases align to TRBD2. CDR3 in DNA: TGTGCCAGCAGCTTAGGAGGCGGGGGGGCCGGTGAGCAGTTCTTC. This sequence encodes CASSLGGGGAGEQFF.